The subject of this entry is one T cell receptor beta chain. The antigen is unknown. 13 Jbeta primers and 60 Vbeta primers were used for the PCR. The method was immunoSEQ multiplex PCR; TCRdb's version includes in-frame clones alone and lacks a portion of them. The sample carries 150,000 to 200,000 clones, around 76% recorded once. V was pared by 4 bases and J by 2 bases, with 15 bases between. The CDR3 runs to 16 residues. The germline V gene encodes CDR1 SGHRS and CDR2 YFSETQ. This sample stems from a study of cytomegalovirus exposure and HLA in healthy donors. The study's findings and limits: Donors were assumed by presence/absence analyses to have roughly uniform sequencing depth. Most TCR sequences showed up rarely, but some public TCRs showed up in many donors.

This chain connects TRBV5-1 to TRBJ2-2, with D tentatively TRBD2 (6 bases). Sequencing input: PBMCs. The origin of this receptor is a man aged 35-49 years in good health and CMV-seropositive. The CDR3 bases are TGCGCCAGCAGCCGCTGGGGAGGCTACAACACCGGGGAGCTGTTTTTT. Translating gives CASSRWGGYNTGELFF.